Sequencing of this T cell receptor beta chain was carried out in a study of beta chain features in type 1 diabetes. Turning to the study itself: Cell yields, age and gender were similar between patients and healthy donors. Study-level findings and limits: Equally in patients and controls, shorter templates might have been favored by PCR.

Every bit of the isolated RNA underwent reverse transcription, so sequencing read expressed TCRB transcripts. Produced via immunoSEQ multiplex PCR; TCRdb's table is partial and in-frame only. Of 150,000 to 200,000 clones listed, 7.5% to 9.5% are singletons. Via the markers CD45RO/CCR7/CD25/CD127/CD95/CD27, stem cell-like memory, regulatory, central memory and naive CD4+ cells were sorted. This clone showed up just a few times. Its specificity is not known. This CDR3 is built from 13 residues. Germline V gene lookup returns CDR1 ENHRY and CDR2 SYGVKD. Trimming cost V 3 bases and J 5 bases, with 10 bases left between them.

The specimen was central memory CD4+ T cells from blood. This receptor was taken from a woman younger than 30 in good health. V is TRBV10-3 and J is TRBJ2-5, with a tentative D call TRBD1 (5 bases). CDR3 region: CAISEIAGETQYF. Here the CDR3 DNA reads TGTGCCATCAGTGAAATAGCAGGGGAGACCCAGTACTTC.